These 21 T cell receptor beta chains were sequenced from one sample in a study of blood T cell repertoires in COVID-19. Repertoires were generated with immunoSEQ multiplex PCR, while TCRdb's copy carries only in-frame clones and drops some. This repertoire shows about 160,000 clones, 75% to 85% found once; its top ten account for around 3.2%. Sample: PBMCs or T cells enriched from blood (not recorded which). These receptors originate from a woman aged 55-69 years who had recovered from COVID-19.

CDR3 bases: TGTGCCTGGAGCTCCAGACAGGGGCGACAAGAGACCCAGTACTTC. It codes for CAWSSRQGRQETQYF. The chain is built from TRBV30 and TRBJ2-5; 8 bases are shared with TRBD1. The V gene's germline CDR1 is GTSNPN and CDR2 SVGIG (reference sequence). J gave up 2 bases and V 3 bases, and 8 bases lay outside the gene matches. This CDR3 is 15 amino acids long.

The J gene is TRBJ1-6, the V gene TRBV4-1; 10 bases line up with TRBD1. CDR3 length: 14 amino acids. J was trimmed by 7 bases and V by 11 bases; bases with no gene match: 8. Germline V gene data show CDR1 as MGHRA and CDR2 as YSYEKL. CDR3 sequence reads: CAGGQGPLNSPLHF. DNA for the CDR3: TGCGCCGGGGGACAGGGGCCACTCAATTCACCCCTCCACTTT.

The J gene is TRBJ2-7, the V gene TRBV5-1; 8 bases align to TRBD2. Trimming at V came to 0 bases and at J to 9 bases, leaving 2 bases not matched to a gene. The CDR3 runs to 12 residues. Germline values: CDR1 SGHRS, CDR2 YFSETQ. The CDR3 loop is CASSLDLAGQYF. DNA for the CDR3: TGCGCCAGCAGCTTGGATCTAGCGGGGCAGTACTTC.

This clone was seen a few times. One end of the junction fails to match germline, which may point to a read error. The gene calls are TRBV18 and TRBJ1-1, with 9 nucleotides matching TRBD1. There are 16 residues in the CDR3. Germline V gene lookup returns CDR1 KGHSH and CDR2 LQKENI. The CDR3 is CASSPQGAGGGTEAFF. CDR3 nucleotides: TGTGCCAGCTCTCCACAGGGGGCAGGAGGAGGAACTGAAGCTTTCTTT.

V is TRBV7-8 and J is TRBJ2-3; TRBD2 matches at 9 bases. The CDR3 length is 17 residues. Losses at the gene ends were 3 bases for V and 2 bases for J; bases not matched to a gene: 9. Germline CDR1 reads SGHVS; CDR2 reads FQNEAQ. DNA for the CDR3: TGTGCCAGCAGCTTTCTTTTAGCGGGGGAAATCACAGATACGCAGTATTTT. Residues: CASSFLLAGEITDTQYF.

This rearrangement joins TRBV5-1 to TRBJ1-1; 9 bases align to TRBD1. This CDR3 region has 17 residues. Losses at the gene ends were 6 bases for V and 10 bases for J; bases not matched to a gene: 22. Per germline, CDR1 SGHRS and CDR2 YFSETQ. The DNA for the CDR3 is TGCGCCAGCAACCCCGGGGGGACAGGGAATGGGATGGGGCGAGCTTTCTTT. Translation: CASNPGGTGNGMGRAFF.

The chain recombines TRBV5-5 with TRBJ1-5; the D is unclear. Germline V gene data show CDR1 as SGHKS and CDR2 as YYEKEE (reference sequence). Between the trimmed V and J ends, which lost 1 base and 1 base, there was a span of 6 bases. This CDR3 contains 14 residues. CDR3 coding DNA: TGTGCCAGCAGCTTGTCGGGAAGCAATCAGCCCCAGCATTTT. Amino acids: CASSLSGSNQPQHF.

J is TRBJ2-1 and V is TRBV10-3; a possible D gene is TRBD1 (5 bases). Germline CDR1 and CDR2: ENHRY and SYGVKD. Trimming took 3 bases from V and 6 from J, leaving 9 bases between them. This CDR3 comprises 13 residues. CDR3 amino acids: CAISERGSNEQFF. CDR3 DNA: TGTGCCATCAGTGAAAGGGGAAGCAATGAGCAGTTCTTC.

This clone was recorded once. The chain carries TRBV4-1 and TRBJ2-1; 10 nucleotides match TRBD1. CDR1 is MGHRA and CDR2 is YSYEKL in the germline V gene. The V gene end was trimmed by 9 bases and the J gene end by 8 bases; junction bases not matched to a gene: 10. This CDR3 is built from 14 residues. The CDR3 is CASGTGAGTDEQFF. In DNA, the CDR3 is TGCGCCAGTGGGACAGGGGCCGGGACCGATGAGCAGTTCTTC.

The chain joins TRBV5-6 to TRBJ2-3, with 7 bases matching TRBD1. The CDR3 runs to 15 residues. Germline V CDR1 and CDR2: SGHDT, YYEEEE. V shed 4 bases and J 2 bases; nucleotides not matched to a gene: 7. CDR3 DNA sequence: TGTGCCAGCAGCCGACAGGGATGGGACACAGATACGCAGTATTTT. Its translation is CASSRQGWDTDTQYF.

This clone was seen just once. J is TRBJ2-1 and V is TRBV10-3; 9 bases fit TRBD2. From germline, CDR1 is ENHRY and CDR2 SYGVKD. The ends lost 10 bases at V and 3 bases at J; junction bases unmatched: 10. CDR3 length: 15 residues. Written as DNA, the CDR3 is TGTGCCACCTGCCCGCTAGCGGGGAACTACAATGAGCAGTTCTTC. Translated: CATCPLAGNYNEQFF.

The chain has TRBV4-1 and TRBJ1-5; the match to TRBD1 covers 7 bases. After removal of 3 bases from V and 3 bases from J, the junction contained 5 bases not matched to a gene. Germline-derived CDR1 and CDR2 are MGHRA and YSYEKL. This CDR3 is built from 15 residues. CDR3 protein: CASSHPDRDNQPQHF. The CDR3 bases are TGCGCCAGCAGCCATCCTGACAGGGACAATCAGCCCCAGCATTTT.

V and J are TRBV29-1 and TRBJ2-7; TRBD2 is a possible D gene (6 bases). V lost 3 bases and J lost 5, with 11 bases in between. The CDR3 sequence is 12 residues long. Looked up from germline, CDR1 is SQVTM and CDR2 is ANQGSEA. The CDR3 loop is CSVDAGRNEQYF. The CDR3 nucleotides read TGCAGCGTTGATGCAGGGAGGAACGAGCAGTACTTC.

This clone was detected many times. This CDR3 reads CATSRERAGDVDTQYF. CDR3 nucleotides: TGTGCCACCAGCAGAGAGAGGGCAGGGGACGTTGATACGCAGTATTTT. The chain has TRBV15 and TRBJ2-3; D may be TRBD1 (6 bases). This CDR3 is built from 16 residues. Trimming left V 0 bases short and J 6 bases short, with 16 bases between. Germline V gives CDR1 LNHNV, CDR2 YYDKDF (reference sequence).

V is TRBV6-5 and J is TRBJ2-1; TRBD2 might be the D (6 bases). The CDR3 has 13 residues. Deletions cut 6 bases from V and 6 bases from J, with 12 bases between. The germline V gene encodes CDR1 MNHEY and CDR2 SVGAGI. In DNA form, the CDR3 reads TGTGCCAGCAGCCGGACTATTACCAATGAGCAGTTCTTC. This gives the protein CASSRTITNEQFF.

The CDR3 DNA is TGTGCCAGCAGCGTCACAGGGTTTAGTATGAACACTGAAGCTTTCTTT. Translated: CASSVTGFSMNTEAFF. The chain is built from TRBV9 and TRBJ1-1; D perhaps matches TRBD1 (6 bases). Trimming shortened V by 2 bases and J by 0 bases, and 14 bases separated the two germline ends. The CDR3 sequence is 16 residues long. Germline CDR1 is SGDLS and CDR2 is YYNGEE.

The rearrangement uses TRBV4-1 and TRBJ1-1; 7 bases map to TRBD1. The CDR3 is 16 residues long. CDR1 is MGHRA, CDR2 YSYEKL, per germline. Trimming cost V 0 bases and J 0 bases; bases outside gene matches: 4. The CDR3 DNA is TGCGCCAGCAGCCAAGACTCCACAGGGGTGAACACTGAAGCTTTCTTT. It specifies CASSQDSTGVNTEAFF.

V gene TRBV5-4 combines with J gene TRBJ1-6, with D maybe TRBD1 (5 bases). Germline CDR1 SGHNT, CDR2 YYREEE (reference sequence). Trimming cost V 1 base and J 9 bases, with 11 bases left between them. The CDR3 runs 14 residues. CDR3 coding DNA: TGTGCCAGCAGCTTGTCAGGGATCCGTTCACCCCTCCACTTT. Translating gives CASSLSGIRSPLHF.

This clone has more than one count but fewer than ten. The J gene is TRBJ2-7, the V gene TRBV19; no clear D gene. The CDR3 consists of 14 residues. Trimming shortened V by 4 bases and J by 2 bases, and 12 bases separated the two germline ends. Per germline, CDR1 LNHDA and CDR2 SQIVND (reference sequence). CDR3 residues: CASSTLVWPYEQYF. The CDR3 DNA sequence: TGTGCCAGTAGTACTCTAGTTTGGCCCTACGAGCAGTACTTC.

This clone was detected only once. The chain recombines TRBV2 with TRBJ2-1; possibly TRBD2 for D (6 bases). The CDR3 is made up of 11 amino acids. The ends were cut back, 8 bases at V and 4 bases at J, with 6 bases in the middle. Germline V gene lookup returns CDR1 SNHLY and CDR2 FYNNEI. CDR3 DNA: TGTGCCAGCGGGGGGTACAATGAGCAGTTCTTC. It codes for CASGGYNEQFF.

This clone has a single count. V gene TRBV19 combines with J gene TRBJ1-6; 8 bases line up with TRBD1. This CDR3 has 15 amino acids. Unmatched junction bases numbered 5, after V lost 3 bases and J lost 7 bases. In germline, CDR1 is LNHDA, CDR2 SQIVND (reference sequence). CDR3 loop: CASSIPGQANSPLHF. The CDR3 bases are TGTGCCAGTAGTATTCCGGGACAGGCCAATTCACCCCTCCACTTT.